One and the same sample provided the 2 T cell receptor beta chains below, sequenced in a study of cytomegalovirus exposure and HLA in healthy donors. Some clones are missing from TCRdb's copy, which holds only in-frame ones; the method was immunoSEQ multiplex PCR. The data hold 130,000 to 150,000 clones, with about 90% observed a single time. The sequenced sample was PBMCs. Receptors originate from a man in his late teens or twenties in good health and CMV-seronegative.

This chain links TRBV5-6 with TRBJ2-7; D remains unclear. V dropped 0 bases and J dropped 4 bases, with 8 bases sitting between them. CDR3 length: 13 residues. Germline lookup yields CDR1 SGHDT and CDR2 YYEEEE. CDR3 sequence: CASSLGLVYEQYF. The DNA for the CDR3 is TGTGCCAGCAGCTTGGGGCTAGTATACGAGCAGTACTTC.

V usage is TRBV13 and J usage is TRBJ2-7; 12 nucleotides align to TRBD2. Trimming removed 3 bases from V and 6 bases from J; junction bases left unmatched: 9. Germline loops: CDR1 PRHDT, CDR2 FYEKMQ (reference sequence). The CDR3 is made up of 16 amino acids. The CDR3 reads CASSFGSSGGASEQYF. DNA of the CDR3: TGTGCCAGCAGCTTTGGCTCTAGCGGGGGGGCCTCCGAGCAGTACTTC. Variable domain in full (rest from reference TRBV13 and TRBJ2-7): AAGVIQSPRHLIKEKRETATLKCYPIPRHDTVYWYQQGPGQDPQFLISFYEKMQSDKGSIPDRFSAQQFSDYHSELNMSSLELGDSALYFCASSFGSSGGASEQYFGPGTRLTVT.